The 25 T cell receptor beta chains below come from one sample, sequenced in a study of T-cell memory formation after mild COVID-19. TCRdb independently ran MiXCR on the 5' RACE reads; one entry per CDR3 protein. The sample includes a few hundred thousand distinct CDR3 sequences, more than 15% of them seen just once. The source material was PBMCs or a T cell subset sorted from them (not recorded which). These receptors all come from a man aged 18-30 years who had mild COVID-19 (a few samples of this study predate the infection). Cell type and time point are not known.

The V and J genes are TRBV7-8 and TRBJ1-4, with 9 positions matching TRBD1. J gave up 7 bases and V 5 bases, and 14 bases lay outside the gene matches. The CDR3 totals 17 residues. Germline values: CDR1 SGHVS, CDR2 FQNEAQ. This CDR3 reads CASSRRTGALMGEKLFF. The CDR3 DNA reads TGTGCCAGCAGCCGACGGACAGGGGCCTTAATGGGTGAAAAACTGTTTTTT.

This clonotype was seen repeatedly, ten times or more. The V and J genes are TRBV7-2 and TRBJ2-2, with unresolved D. Germline CDR1 and CDR2: SGHTA and FQGNSA. V lost 1 base to trimming and J lost 5 bases, with 11 bases between them. This CDR3 has 15 residues. The CDR3 region is CASSLVVGITGELFF. Written as DNA, the CDR3 is TGTGCCAGCAGCTTAGTAGTGGGAATAACCGGGGAGCTGTTTTTT.

This clonotype was seen a few times. The rearrangement uses TRBV6-6 and TRBJ2-3; D remains ambiguous. This CDR3 contains 14 residues. Trimming took off 2 bases at V and 7 bases at J, with 13 bases between the two ends. The germline V gene has CDR1 MNHNY and CDR2 SVGAGI (reference sequence). The CDR3 protein is CASSYVLGANTQYF. The CDR3 bases are TGTGCCAGCAGTTACGTCCTCGGTGCGAATACGCAGTATTTT.

This rearrangement joins TRBV10-2 to TRBJ1-5, with TRBD1 as a possible D gene (6 bases). Trimming shortened V by 0 bases and J by 5 bases, and 8 bases separated the two germline ends. Germline V lookup: CDR1 WSHSY, CDR2 SAAADI. The CDR3 loop spans 14 amino acids. Here the CDR3 reads CASSESRGYQPQHF. In DNA form, the CDR3 reads TGCGCCAGCAGTGAGTCGAGGGGGTATCAGCCCCAGCATTTT.

This clonotype occurred a few times. The rearrangement links TRBV5-6 to TRBJ2-6, with 8 bases matching TRBD1. The CDR3 has 18 residues. V lost 1 base, J lost 2 bases, and 8 bases stayed unmatched. Germline V gene lookup returns CDR1 SGHDT and CDR2 YYEEEE. This CDR3 reads CASSLSQGAPPGANVLTF. CDR3 DNA: TGTGCCAGCAGCTTGTCGCAGGGGGCACCCCCTGGGGCCAACGTCCTGACTTTC.

The CDR3 loop is CASGPTGFDSPLHF. CDR3 coding DNA: TGTGCCAGCGGGCCGACAGGTTTTGATTCACCCCTCCACTTT. The chain carries TRBV27 and TRBJ1-6; D might be TRBD1 (6 bases). V lost 8 bases and J 8 bases, leaving 16 bases between the germline ends. The CDR3 covers 14 residues. Germline lookup yields CDR1 MNHEY and CDR2 SMNVEV (reference sequence).

This chain links TRBV5-1 with TRBJ2-3, with TRBD1 matching over 7 bases. Looked up from germline, CDR1 is SGHRS and CDR2 is YFSETQ. Losses at the gene ends were 4 bases for V and 4 bases for J; bases not matched to a gene: 9. This CDR3 has 15 amino acids. The CDR3 protein is CASSLQPTGADTQYF. The DNA for the CDR3 is TGCGCCAGCAGCCTACAACCAACAGGGGCAGATACGCAGTATTTT.

This clonotype was counted between two and nine times. The gene calls are TRBV12-3 or TRBV12-4 and TRBJ2-2; D tentatively reads TRBD1 or TRBD2 (6 bases each). Trimming cost V 3 bases and J 4 bases, with 9 bases left between them. This CDR3 has 14 residues. The CDR3 spells CASSLGGPTGELFF. The CDR3 coding sequence is TGTGCCAGCAGTTTGGGGGGCCCCACCGGGGAGCTGTTTTTT.

This clonotype occurred a few times. The genes are TRBV9 and TRBJ2-1; 7 bases match TRBD2. Germline CDR1 is SGDLS and CDR2 is YYNGEE. The CDR3 is 16 residues long. V was pared by 5 bases and J by 0 bases, with 8 bases of the junction left unmatched. The DNA for the CDR3 is TGTGCCAGCAGTACTAGCGCTGGACTCTCCTACAATGAGCAGTTCTTC. Amino acid sequence: CASSTSAGLSYNEQFF.

The CDR3 sequence is CASSRGQGAGYTF. CDR3 sequence (DNA): TGTGCCAGTAGTAGGGGACAGGGTGCTGGCTACACCTTC. The chain has TRBV19 and TRBJ1-2, with 9 bases identical to TRBD1. From germline, CDR1 is LNHDA and CDR2 SQIVND (reference sequence). The CDR3 length is 13 residues. J gave up 7 bases and V 4 bases, and 4 bases lay outside the gene matches.

This clonotype was seen at least ten times. The rearrangement links TRBV7-9 to TRBJ2-2; 8 nucleotides line up with TRBD2. V was clipped by 2 bases and J by 0 bases; unmatched bases: 5. CDR1 is SEHNR and CDR2 is FQNEAQ in the germline V gene (reference sequence). CDR3 length: 17 amino acids. CDR3 nucleotide sequence: TGTGCCAGCAGCTTAACAGCGGGGGCCTCGAACACCGGGGAGCTGTTTTTT. This gives the protein CASSLTAGASNTGELFF.

This chain links TRBV4-1 with TRBJ1-1; 10 bases align to TRBD1. The CDR3 is made up of 16 amino acids. Germline V gene lookup returns CDR1 MGHRA and CDR2 YSYEKL. Germline trimming cut 4 bases from V and 0 bases from J; bases unmatched to any gene: 5. CDR3 coding DNA: TGCGCCAGCAGCCGAGGACAGGGGGAGGTGAACACTGAAGCTTTCTTT. It translates to CASSRGQGEVNTEAFF.

This clonotype was observed a handful of times. The rearrangement uses TRBV12-3 or TRBV12-4 and TRBJ1-4; D is perhaps TRBD1 (5 bases). The V and J ends lost 3 bases and 8 bases respectively, with 16 bases between them. The CDR3 length is 15 residues. The CDR3 DNA sequence: TGTGCCAGCAGTTTTCGACAAGACAAGGGGGAAAAACTGTTTTTT. Its translation: CASSFRQDKGEKLFF.

V is TRBV7-9 and J is TRBJ1-2, with D unclear. The CDR3 has 14 residues. Germline CDR1 is SEHNR and CDR2 is FQNEAQ (reference sequence). Trimming left V 0 bases short and J 6 bases short, with 11 bases between. Written as DNA, the CDR3 is TGTGCCAGCAGCTTAGCAGCCGCGGCGCATGGCTACACCTTC. Its protein is CASSLAAAAHGYTF.

This clonotype was seen at least ten times. V and J are TRBV4-1 and TRBJ1-6, with D possibly matching TRBD1 (5 bases). In germline, CDR1 is MGHRA, CDR2 YSYEKL. Trimming left V 0 bases short and J 6 bases short, with 12 bases between. This CDR3 contains 16 residues. CDR3 residues: CASSQDRAQVNSPLHF. CDR3 sequence (DNA): TGCGCCAGCAGCCAAGATCGGGCACAGGTTAATTCACCCCTCCACTTT.

The chain recombines TRBV6-5 with TRBJ2-5; D possibly corresponds to TRBD2 (5 bases). CDR3 length: 17 amino acids. From germline, CDR1 is MNHEY and CDR2 SVGAGI. The V end was cut by 5 bases, the J end by 3 bases, with 22 bases between. CDR3: CASSNPSTAAAEETQYF. CDR3 DNA sequence: TGTGCCAGCAGTAACCCTTCCACAGCGGCGGCCGAAGAGACCCAGTACTTC.

This clonotype was seen at least ten times. This chain joins TRBV4-3 and TRBJ2-7; no definite D call. The CDR3 is made up of 16 amino acids. Germline-derived CDR1 and CDR2 are LGHNA and YSLEER. V lost 1 base to trimming and J lost 2 bases, with 15 bases between them. The CDR3 here is CASSQGFATEPYEQYF. As DNA, the CDR3 is TGCGCCAGCAGCCAAGGTTTTGCCACAGAGCCCTACGAGCAGTACTTC.

The sample holds a few counts of this clonotype. The chain employs TRBV4-2 and TRBJ1-1; perhaps TRBD1 as D (5 bases). Deletions cut 3 bases from V and 1 base from J, with 12 bases between. Per germline, CDR1 LGHNA and CDR2 YNFKEQ. The CDR3 has 15 amino acids. The CDR3 DNA sequence: TGTGCCAGCAGCCAGGGGACGGCGGGGAACACTGAAGCTTTCTTT. It specifies CASSQGTAGNTEAFF.

The rearrangement uses TRBV27 and TRBJ2-5; 10 bases map to TRBD2. The CDR3 consists of 16 residues. V was pared by 6 bases and J by 5 bases, with 12 bases of the junction left unmatched. Germline V gene sequence: CDR1 MNHEY, CDR2 SMNVEV (reference sequence). The CDR3 reads CASRSALAGGMETQYF. The CDR3 region has the DNA TGTGCCAGCAGATCGGCCTTAGCGGGGGGCATGGAGACCCAGTACTTC.

The gene calls are TRBV7-2 and TRBJ2-1, with 11 bases matching TRBD2. Germline-derived CDR1 and CDR2 are SGHTA and FQGNSA. J lost 16 bases, V lost 4 bases, and 15 bases had no gene match. CDR3 size: 15 residues. The CDR3 region is CASSSRGILAGGHFF. The CDR3 DNA reads as TGTGCCAGCAGCTCGAGGGGCATTCTAGCGGGGGGTCACTTCTTC.

The chain uses TRBV6-5 and TRBJ2-1; D uncertain. This CDR3 contains 16 residues. Looked up from germline, CDR1 is MNHEY and CDR2 is SVGAGI. The ends were cut back, 4 bases at V and 0 bases at J, with 13 bases in the middle. The DNA for the CDR3 is TGTGCCAGCAGTTCCACCCCGGGCCCCTCCTACAATGAGCAGTTCTTC. This encodes CASSSTPGPSYNEQFF.

This clonotype turned up a few times. The chain employs TRBV5-1 and TRBJ2-7; D perhaps matches TRBD1 (6 bases). V lost 4 bases and J 3 bases, leaving 17 bases between the germline ends. CDR1 and CDR2 (germline): SGHRS, YFSETQ. The CDR3 is 15 residues long. CDR3: CASSKGSGDLYEQYV. CDR3 nucleotides: TGCGCCAGCAGCAAGGGTTCAGGGGATCTCTACGAGCAGTACGTC.

This chain connects TRBV10-3 to TRBJ2-6; D not certain. This CDR3 is built from 13 residues. Germline loops: CDR1 ENHRY, CDR2 SYGVKD. Between the trimmed V and J ends, which lost 10 bases and 1 base, there was a span of 8 bases. CDR3 protein: CASQSSGANVLTF. In DNA form, the CDR3 reads TGTGCCAGCCAGAGTTCTGGGGCCAACGTCCTGACTTTC.

This clonotype was picked up a small number of times. CDR3 bases: TGTGCCAGCAGCTTGAGTACCGGGGGCGGTCAGCCCCAGCATTTT. Residues: CASSLSTGGGQPQHF. This chain joins TRBV5-5 and TRBJ1-5; possible D gene TRBD1, 6 bases. CDR3 length equals 15 residues. Trimming pared 1 base from V and 6 bases from J, leaving 14 bases between. Germline lookup yields CDR1 SGHKS and CDR2 YYEKEE (reference sequence).

This clonotype turned up a few times. This chain's CDR3 is CASSSLGSSADTQYF. Written as DNA, the CDR3 is TGTGCCAGCAGCTCCCTGGGCTCGTCGGCAGATACGCAGTATTTT. V and J are TRBV7-9 and TRBJ2-3; D is unresolved. CDR3 length: 15 residues. Germline-derived CDR1 and CDR2 are SEHNR and FQNEAQ (reference sequence). The V end lost 4 bases, the J end lost 4 bases, and 15 bases lay between the germline ends.